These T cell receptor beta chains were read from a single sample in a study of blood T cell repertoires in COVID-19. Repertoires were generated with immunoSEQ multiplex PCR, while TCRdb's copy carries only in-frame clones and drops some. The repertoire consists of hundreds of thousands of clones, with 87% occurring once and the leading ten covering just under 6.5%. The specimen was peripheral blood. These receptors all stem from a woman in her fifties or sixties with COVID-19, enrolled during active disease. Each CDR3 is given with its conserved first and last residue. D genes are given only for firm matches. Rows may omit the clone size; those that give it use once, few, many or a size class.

TGCAGCGTTGAAGCTTTAGCGGGAGGGTTTTCCTACGAGCAGTACTTC	CSVEALAGGFSYEQYF	TRBV29-1	TRBD2	-	TRBJ2-7
TGTGCCAGCAGCTTACCGAGACAGGGTCTAAGCTCTGGAAACACCATATATTTT	CASSLPRQGLSSGNTIYF	TRBV11-2	TRBD1	-	TRBJ1-3
TGCGCCAGCAGTTCACAGGGTTGGCAGCCCCAGCATTTT	CASSSQGWQPQHF	TRBV10-2	-	-	TRBJ1-5
TGTGCCAGCAGCTTAGAGAGTGCGGTCGGTAACTATGGCTACACCTTC	CASSLESAVGNYGYTF	TRBV7-2	-	-	TRBJ1-2
TGTGCCAGTAGTGGCAGCGGGGAATACGAGCAGTACTTC	CASSGSGEYEQYF	TRBV19	TRBD2	-	TRBJ2-7
TGTGCCAGCAGTCCCAACAGGAACACCATATATTTT	CASSPNRNTIYF	TRBV12-3/TRBV12-4	-	-	TRBJ1-3
TGTGCCATCAGTGAGCCCGGACTAGCGACGGGCCCAGATACGCAGTATTTT	CAISEPGLATGPDTQYF	TRBV10-3	TRBD2	few	TRBJ2-3
TGCGCCAGCAGCCCCCGCCAGTCATTGGAGACCCAGTACTTC	CASSPRQSLETQYF	TRBV4-1	-	-	TRBJ2-5
TGTGCCAGTAGTATAGGAGGGGGCGCTTCACCCCTCCACTTT	CASSIGGGASPLHF	TRBV19	TRBD1	once	TRBJ1-6
TGTGCCAGCAGCCCCGTGAGGGGCTACACCTTC	CASSPVRGYTF	TRBV7-9	-	-	TRBJ1-2
TGCGCCAGCAGCTTGGATGGGGGGGGCCTCCTTGGCTACACCTTC	CASSLDGGGLLGYTF	TRBV5-1	-	-	TRBJ1-2
TGTGCCTGGAGCCCATGGTCCGGTACCGAGGGAACCTACGAGCAGTACTTC	CAWSPWSGTEGTYEQYF	TRBV30	-	-	TRBJ2-7
TGTGCCAGCTCACCGGGGACTAGCGGGAGCCACGGGGAGCTGTTTTTT	CASSPGTSGSHGELFF	TRBV18	TRBD2	-	TRBJ2-2
TGCGCCAGCAGCCATCCGGGACAATATGGCTACACCTTC	CASSHPGQYGYTF	TRBV4-1	-	once	TRBJ1-2
TGTGCCAGCAGTTTAGAGGGACAGGGAGCCCTCATGGGGTCCTACGAGCAGTACTTC	CASSLEGQGALMGSYEQYF	TRBV27	TRBD1	-	TRBJ2-7
TGCGCCAGCAGTGATCCGCCGGGACAGGGCCCCACCGGGGAGCTGTTTTTT	CASSDPPGQGPTGELFF	TRBV10-2	TRBD1	once	TRBJ2-2
TGTGCCAGTAGTATAGGGCAGGGATACCGGTCACCCCTCCACTTT	CASSIGQGYRSPLHF	TRBV19	-	-	TRBJ1-6
TGTGCCAGCAGCCAAGGGAGGGGCGAGCAGTACTTC	CASSQGRGEQYF	TRBV3-1/TRBV3-2	-	-	TRBJ2-7
TGCGCCAGCAAGACGGCTAGTAACACCGGGGAGCTGTTTTTT	CASKTASNTGELFF	TRBV5-1	-	-	TRBJ2-2
TGTGCCAGCAGTGTGTCAGGAGGCTCCTACGAGCAGTACTTC	CASSVSGGSYEQYF	TRBV25-1	-	once	TRBJ2-7
TGTGCCAGCAGCTTAGCTGAGTTCCCCCTAGCGGCGATCTACGAGCAGTACTTC	CASSLAEFPLAAIYEQYF	TRBV7-2	TRBD2	once	TRBJ2-7
TGTGCCAGCAGCCAAGATGTAACCACAGCGGACCGTGAAAAACTGTTTTTT	CASSQDVTTADREKLFF	TRBV4-2	-	-	TRBJ1-4
TGTGCCAGCAGCTTGAGTATGGGCCTGAACACCGGGGAGCTGTTTTTT	CASSLSMGLNTGELFF	TRBV7-9	-	-	TRBJ2-2
TGTGCCAGCACCCTAAACCGGGACAGGGGGCTAGGTCGTTATGGCTACACCTTC	CASTLNRDRGLGRYGYTF	TRBV9	TRBD1	-	TRBJ1-2
TGTGCCTGGAATGCAGGGGGCTCCTACGAGCAGTACTTC	CAWNAGGSYEQYF	TRBV30	TRBD1	-	TRBJ2-7
TGTGCCAGCAGTGTTATGGGGGGGGCTGAGGATGGCTACACCTTC	CASSVMGGAEDGYTF	TRBV25-1	-	-	TRBJ1-2
TGCGCCAGCAGCTTGGGGTACGGCAATGAGCAGTTCTTC	CASSLGYGNEQFF	TRBV5-1	-	-	TRBJ2-1
TGTGCCAGCAGTCTGCACCGGACTGGGAATGAGCAGTTCTTC	CASSLHRTGNEQFF	TRBV6-5	-	-	TRBJ2-1
TGTGCCAGCAGCCAAGGTACCAGGTTTACAGATACGCAGTATTTT	CASSQGTRFTDTQYF	TRBV14	-	-	TRBJ2-3
TGTGCCAGTAGCCCGCGAGTACTAGGACCCTCCCACGAGCAGTACTTC	CASSPRVLGPSHEQYF	TRBV19	-	-	TRBJ2-7
TGTGCCAGCAGCACACCCGCTAGCGGGAGAGTGAATGAGCAGTTCTTC	CASSTPASGRVNEQFF	TRBV27	TRBD2	-	TRBJ2-1
TGTGCCTGGAGTGGAAAGCCCGGACAGAACTCTGGAAACACCATATATTTT	CAWSGKPGQNSGNTIYF	TRBV30	-	-	TRBJ1-3
TGTGCCAGCAGCGTAGCTGAGATTTCGAGCTCCTACGAGCAGTACTTC	CASSVAEISSSYEQYF	TRBV9	-	-	TRBJ2-7
TGTGCCAGCAGCAAACTAGCGGGAGGGCTTGAGCAGTTCTTC	CASSKLAGGLEQFF	TRBV21-1	-	once	TRBJ2-1
TGTGCCAGCAGCGTATCCCCAGCGGGTGCAGTAGGGACGCAGTATTTT	CASSVSPAGAVGTQYF	TRBV9	-	-	TRBJ2-3
TGCGCCAGCAGCCAACAAAAGGGACTAGCGGGAACCTCCTACGAGCAGTACTTC	CASSQQKGLAGTSYEQYF	TRBV4-1	TRBD2	-	TRBJ2-7
TGTGCCAGCAGTTACTCGTCGGACTATGGCTACACCTTC	CASSYSSDYGYTF	TRBV6-6	-	-	TRBJ1-2
TGCGCCAGCAGCTTGCTTGACAGGGGATTTGGCTATGGCTACACCTTC	CASSLLDRGFGYGYTF	TRBV5-1	TRBD1	once	TRBJ1-2
TGTGCCAGCAGATTAGCGGGAGGCAGGTACAATGAGCAGTTCTTC	CASRLAGGRYNEQFF	TRBV6-5	TRBD2	once	TRBJ2-1
TGCGCCAGCAGCTTGCGGCTAGCGGGAGGTGCAGATACGCAGTATTTT	CASSLRLAGGADTQYF	TRBV5-1	TRBD2	-	TRBJ2-3
TGTGCCAGCAGCCCCCGGGACAACTACATCTCTGGAAACACCATATATTTT	CASSPRDNYISGNTIYF	TRBV21-1	-	-	TRBJ1-3
TGTGCCAGCAGCCTTCTACCGGGACTAGCGGGGTCCAATGAGCAGTTCTTC	CASSLLPGLAGSNEQFF	TRBV3-1/TRBV3-2	TRBD2	-	TRBJ2-1
TGTGCCAGCAGCTTAGTCGCGGCGCGCTACAATGAGCAGTTCTTC	CASSLVAARYNEQFF	TRBV7-9	-	-	TRBJ2-1
TGCGCCAGCAGTTCGAGGAGAACCAAAAACATTCAGTACTTC	CASSSRRTKNIQYF	TRBV10-2	-	-	TRBJ2-4
TGCAGCGTCCAGGGGGAGTACGAGCAGTACTTC	CSVQGEYEQYF	TRBV29-1	TRBD1	-	TRBJ2-7
TGTGCCAGCAGCCTACCAACCCACTACGCCTACGAGCAGTACTTC	CASSLPTHYAYEQYF	TRBV28	-	few	TRBJ2-7
TGTGCCACCAGTGATTCGTATAACTATGGCTACACCTTC	CATSDSYNYGYTF	TRBV24-1	-	-	TRBJ1-2
TGCGCCAGCAGCGTACTCACCGGGAAGAACACCGGGGAGCTGTTTTTT	CASSVLTGKNTGELFF	TRBV5-1	-	-	TRBJ2-2